The T cell receptor beta chain described here comes from a study of blood T cell repertoires in COVID-19. Study as a whole: PBMCs, B-cell-depleted T cells, or T cells were the source of the cDNA or gDNA that made up the material.

Trimming took 6 bases from V and 6 from J; bases not matched to a gene: 12. This CDR3 has 15 residues. Looked up from germline, CDR1 is MDHEN and CDR2 is SYDVKM. Repertoires were generated with immunoSEQ multiplex PCR, while TCRdb's copy carries only in-frame clones and drops some. The sample consists of around 46,000 clones, approximately 85% of them appearing once. The rearrangement links TRBV28 to TRBJ2-7, with 9 bases that match TRBD1. The sequence was collected from a man in his forties or fifties with acute or convalescent COVID-19. Sequenced material: peripheral blood. The CDR3 here is CASRIQGANLREQYF. The CDR3, as DNA: TGTGCCAGCAGAATACAGGGGGCAAATTTACGCGAGCAGTACTTC.